Listed below are T cell receptor beta chains from one sample, sequenced in a study of blood T cell repertoires in COVID-19. TCRdb keeps only in-frame clones here, not all; method: immunoSEQ multiplex PCR. The sample has tens of thousands of clones, roughly 83% seen once. Material for sequencing was peripheral blood. These receptors originate from an older woman with acute or convalescent COVID-19. CDR3s include the opening cysteine and the closing phenylalanine or tryptophan. A D gene is named only where the DNA matches it firmly.

d_call: TRBD1; j_call: TRBJ1-1; v_call: TRBV6-6; cdr3_aa: CASSPRAPRQGGNTEAFF; cdr3_nt: TGTGCCAGCAGTCCCCGTGCCCCGAGACAGGGAGGGAACACTGAAGCTTTCTTT
d_call: .; j_call: TRBJ2-7; v_call: TRBV19; cdr3_aa: CASRSAGDEQYF; cdr3_nt: TGTGCCAGTAGATCCGCCGGGGACGAGCAGTACTTC
d_call: .; j_call: TRBJ1-1; v_call: TRBV5-4; cdr3_aa: CASSPGTGQNTEAFF; cdr3_nt: TGTGCCAGCAGCCCCGGTACAGGGCAAAACACTGAAGCTTTCTTT
d_call: .; j_call: TRBJ1-6; v_call: TRBV3-1/TRBV3-2; cdr3_aa: CASSHSGGPVNSPLHF; cdr3_nt: TGTGCCAGCAGCCATTCCGGGGGACCCGTTAATTCACCCCTCCACTTT
d_call: TRBD2; j_call: TRBJ2-5; v_call: TRBV2; cdr3_aa: CASSESLAGVGETQYF; cdr3_nt: TGTGCCAGCAGTGAATCTTTAGCGGGAGTAGGTGAGACCCAGTACTTC
d_call: .; j_call: TRBJ1-6; v_call: TRBV18; cdr3_aa: CASSSRPARVNSPLHF; cdr3_nt: TGTGCCAGCTCATCCCGTCCCGCCAGGGTAAATTCACCCCTCCACTTT
d_call: TRBD1; j_call: TRBJ1-1; v_call: TRBV2; cdr3_aa: CASSSRTGNTEAFF; cdr3_nt: TGTGCCAGCAGCTCCAGGACAGGGAACACTGAAGCTTTCTTT
d_call: .; j_call: TRBJ1-2; v_call: TRBV5-5; cdr3_aa: CASSLDGRGTYGYTF; cdr3_nt: TGTGCCAGCAGCTTGGATGGGCGGGGCACTTATGGCTACACCTTC
d_call: TRBD1; j_call: TRBJ1-4; v_call: TRBV4-2; cdr3_aa: CASSQGQGGREKLFF; cdr3_nt: TGTGCCAGCAGCCAAGGACAGGGGGGTCGCGAAAAACTGTTTTTT
d_call: TRBD1; j_call: TRBJ1-2; v_call: TRBV19; cdr3_aa: CASSMDRVYGYTF; cdr3_nt: TGTGCCAGTAGTATGGACAGGGTTTATGGCTACACCTTC
d_call: TRBD1; j_call: TRBJ2-3; v_call: TRBV19; cdr3_aa: CASTPTGWLTDTQYF; cdr3_nt: TGTGCCAGTACTCCGACAGGGTGGTTAACAGATACGCAGTATTTT